These T cell receptor beta chains were read from a single sample in a study of blood T cell repertoires in COVID-19. Sequencing was performed with immunoSEQ multiplex PCR; in TCRdb, only in-frame clones are kept and a portion is missing. The sample comprises some 250,000 clones, around 84% of which are singletons, and roughly 5% rests with the top ten. The sample was peripheral blood. Receptors were obtained from a woman aged 55 to 70 with COVID-19, enrolled during active disease. CDR3s leave out the opening cysteine and the closing phenylalanine or tryptophan.

j_gene	v_gene	CDR3aa
TRBJ2-2	TRBV4-3	ASSLLERSTGELF
TRBJ2-7	TRBV6-2/TRBV6-3	ASSRPTSGSMEEQY
TRBJ1-2	TRBV5-1	ASSLAYRDHT
TRBJ1-4	TRBV9	ASSVGVGTGGTNEKLF
TRBJ1-2	TRBV28	ASSTTQPGYGYT
TRBJ1-5	TRBV18	ASSPTGGKQPQH
TRBJ2-2	TRBV1	TSSQEVGIGTGELF
TRBJ2-1	TRBV7-9	ASSLRTSGKYNEQF
TRBJ1-5	TRBV18	ASSGTAVSAQH
TRBJ1-3	TRBV7-3	ASSLTAGNTIY
TRBJ2-7	TRBV9	ASSATGPGEQY
TRBJ1-1	TRBV5-1	ASSLDAGGGEAF
TRBJ2-7	TRBV6-2/TRBV6-3	ASSYPRASGRSYEQY
TRBJ1-3	TRBV19	ASSAYRSSGNTIY
TRBJ1-2	TRBV28	ASSLSLRGALGYT
TRBJ1-1	TRBV12-3/TRBV12-4	ASSLKTGTEAF
TRBJ2-3	TRBV19	ASQASGTGRTDTQY
TRBJ2-2	TRBV24-1	ATSSVGTGNTGELF
TRBJ1-1	TRBV5-1	ASSSVGTVNTEAF
TRBJ1-1	TRBV10-3	AISEYATTEAF
TRBJ2-7	TRBV30	ASSPGGPSYEQY
TRBJ2-5	TRBV4-2	ASSLDSQETQY
TRBJ1-1	TRBV28	ATSGGAEAF
TRBJ2-5	TRBV10-3	ATKAQGRSETQY
TRBJ1-1	TRBV18	ASSPGKGANTEAF
TRBJ1-5	TRBV7-9	ASSLDGRGNQPQH
TRBJ2-1	TRBV19	ASSIRTSGSNEQF
TRBJ2-5	TRBV11-2	ASSLGWQGAETQY
TRBJ1-2	TRBV6-1	ASSEASAVYGYT
TRBJ2-3	TRBV10-1	ASSPGTGSTDTQY
TRBJ2-7	TRBV27	ASRRAGGTASSYEQY
TRBJ2-1	TRBV29-1	SVEGPSLNEQF
TRBJ1-3	TRBV6-5	ASSLTGRSGNTIY
TRBJ2-7	TRBV19	ASSRTGGNYEQY
TRBJ2-7	TRBV7-9	ASSSTGLLGEQY
TRBJ2-7	TRBV27	ASSLIGSSYEQY
TRBJ1-5	TRBV18	ASSTTAPGASNQPQH
TRBJ1-1	TRBV28	ASSSLNGAAEAF
TRBJ2-5	TRBV29-1	SSRQGEETQY
TRBJ2-4	TRBV6-5	ASRWASGQNIQY
TRBJ1-1	TRBV25-1	ASSALRTGLDTEAF
TRBJ2-2	TRBV7-9	ASSPGTGMNTGELF
TRBJ2-1	TRBV7-9	ASSDSGKAYNEQF
TRBJ1-1	TRBV19	ASSTGQGNTEAF
TRBJ2-7	TRBV4-3	ASSQSPSGGNYEQY
TRBJ2-1	TRBV7-2	ASSLAWHEQF
TRBJ2-5	TRBV9	ASSPGTSAQETQY
TRBJ2-3	TRBV5-1	ASSLEGGTDTQY
TRBJ2-2	TRBV28	ASWTSGGKNTGELF
TRBJ1-2	TRBV3-1/TRBV3-2	ASSARTGGRANYGYT
TRBJ1-1	TRBV5-1	ASSLGVATEAF
TRBJ2-2	TRBV19	ASTQPGVMAGELF
TRBJ1-1	TRBV9	ASSVDVGRGSAEAF